The present T cell receptor beta chain was sequenced within a study of cytomegalovirus exposure and HLA in healthy donors. About the study: Unique TCRs from HLA-typed donors, around 93 million of them, were held in an early data release. Study-level results: CMV antigen specificity of a few CMV-associated chains was confirmed in vitro. Researchers reported in a later analysis that a missense DCLRE1C variant was tied to TCR beta V- and J-gene trimming. According to reports, the classifier identified cytomegalovirus status with high specificity and sensitivity.

The V gene's germline CDR1 is MNHNY and CDR2 SVGAGI (reference sequence). The CDR3 totals 16 residues. Trimming cost V 0 bases and J 0 bases; bases outside gene matches: 3. Turning to this clone: Its antigen remains unidentified.

PCR employed 60 Vbeta and 13 Jbeta primers. Data came from immunoSEQ multiplex PCR; TCRdb stores just in-frame clones and leaves some out. The sample has roughly 120,000 clones; about 72% are singletons. The clonotype was recovered from a man aged 50 or older in good health and CMV-seropositive. Sequencing was carried out using PBMCs. The V and J genes are TRBV6-6 and TRBJ2-7; 9 bases match TRBD1. This chain's CDR3 is CASSYSDRGSSYEQYF. The DNA of the CDR3 is TGTGCCAGCAGTTACTCAGACAGGGGGAGCTCCTACGAGCAGTACTTC.